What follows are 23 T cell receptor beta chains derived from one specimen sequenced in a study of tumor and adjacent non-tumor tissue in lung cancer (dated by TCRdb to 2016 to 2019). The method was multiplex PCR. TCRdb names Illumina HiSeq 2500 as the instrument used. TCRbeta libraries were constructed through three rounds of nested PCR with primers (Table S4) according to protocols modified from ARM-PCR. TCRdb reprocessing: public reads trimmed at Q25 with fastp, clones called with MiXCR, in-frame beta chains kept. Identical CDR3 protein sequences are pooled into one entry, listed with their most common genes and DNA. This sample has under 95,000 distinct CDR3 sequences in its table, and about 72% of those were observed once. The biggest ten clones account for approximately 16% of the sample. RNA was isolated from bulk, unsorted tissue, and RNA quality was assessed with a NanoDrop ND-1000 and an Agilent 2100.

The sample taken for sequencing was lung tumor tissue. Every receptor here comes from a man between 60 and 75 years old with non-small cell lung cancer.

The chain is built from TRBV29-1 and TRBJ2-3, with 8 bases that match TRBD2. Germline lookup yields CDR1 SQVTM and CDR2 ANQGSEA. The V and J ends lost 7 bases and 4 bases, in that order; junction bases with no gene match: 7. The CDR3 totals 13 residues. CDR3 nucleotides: TGCAGCGAGGGGCTAGCGGGTTCAGATACGCAGTATTTT. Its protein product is CSEGLAGSDTQYF.

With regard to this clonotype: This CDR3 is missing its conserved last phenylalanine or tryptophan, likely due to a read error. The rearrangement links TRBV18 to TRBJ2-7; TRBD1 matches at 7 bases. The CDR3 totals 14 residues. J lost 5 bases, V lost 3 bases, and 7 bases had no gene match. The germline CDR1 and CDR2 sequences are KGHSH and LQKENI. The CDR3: CASSPPYRGHEQYL. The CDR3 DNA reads TGTGCCAGCTCACCCCCTTACAGGGGTCACGAGCAGTACCTC.

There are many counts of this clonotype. In DNA form, the CDR3 reads TGCGCCAGCAGCCAAACCGGGTCGCAGCAGTACTTC. Translating gives CASSQTGSQQYF. This chain joins TRBV4-3 and TRBJ2-7; D ambiguous. The CDR3 extends over 12 amino acids. Germline assignment: CDR1 LGHNA and CDR2 YSLEER. V gave up 2 bases and J gave up 8 bases, with 10 bases separating them.

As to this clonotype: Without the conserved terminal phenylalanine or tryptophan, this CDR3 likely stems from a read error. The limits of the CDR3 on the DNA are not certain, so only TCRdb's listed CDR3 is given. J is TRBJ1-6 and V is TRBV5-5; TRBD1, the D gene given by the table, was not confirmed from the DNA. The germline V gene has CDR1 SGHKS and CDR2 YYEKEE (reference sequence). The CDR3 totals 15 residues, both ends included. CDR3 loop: CASSLRQGPNSPIHL.

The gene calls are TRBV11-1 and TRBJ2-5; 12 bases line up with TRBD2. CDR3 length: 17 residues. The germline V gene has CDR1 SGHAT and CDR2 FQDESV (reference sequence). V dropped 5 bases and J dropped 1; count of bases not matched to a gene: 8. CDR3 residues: CASSPRTSGTLQETQYF. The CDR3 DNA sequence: TGTGCCAGCAGCCCCAGGACTAGCGGGACCCTCCAAGAGACCCAGTACTTC.

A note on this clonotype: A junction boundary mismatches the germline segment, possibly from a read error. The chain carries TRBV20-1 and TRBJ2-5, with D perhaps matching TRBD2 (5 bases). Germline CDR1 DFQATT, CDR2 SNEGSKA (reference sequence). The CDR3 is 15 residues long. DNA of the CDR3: TGTAGTGCTAGAGATCTGGCTAGCCCACAAGAGACCCAGTACTTC. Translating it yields CSARDLASPQETQYF.

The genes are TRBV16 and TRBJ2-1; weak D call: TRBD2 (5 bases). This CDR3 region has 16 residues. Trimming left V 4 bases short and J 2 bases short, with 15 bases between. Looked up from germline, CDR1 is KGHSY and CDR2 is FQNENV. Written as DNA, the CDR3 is TGTGCCAGCAGCCCTTCTGGGCGGGCAACCTACAATGAGCAGTTCTTC. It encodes CASSPSGRATYNEQFF. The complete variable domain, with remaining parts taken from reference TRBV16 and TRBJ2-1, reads GEEVAQTPKHLVRGEGQKAKLYCAPIKGHSYVFWYQQVLKNEFKFLISFQNENVFDETGMPKERFSAKCLPNSPCSLEIQATKLEDSAVYFCASSPSGRATYNEQFFGPGTRLTVL.

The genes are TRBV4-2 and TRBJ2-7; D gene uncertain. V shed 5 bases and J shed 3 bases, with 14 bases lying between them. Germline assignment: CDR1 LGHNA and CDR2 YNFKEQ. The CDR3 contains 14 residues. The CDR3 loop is CASSSELGFYEQYF. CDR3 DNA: TGTGCCAGCAGCTCCGAGCTTGGCTTCTACGAGCAGTACTTC.

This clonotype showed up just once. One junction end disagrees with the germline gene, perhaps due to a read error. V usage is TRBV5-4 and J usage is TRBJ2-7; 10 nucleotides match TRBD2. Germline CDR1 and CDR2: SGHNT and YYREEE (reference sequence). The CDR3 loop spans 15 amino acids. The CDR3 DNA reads TGTGCCAGCAGCCCTAGCGGGAGTATGTCCTACGAGCAGTATTTC. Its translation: CASSPSGSMSYEQYF.

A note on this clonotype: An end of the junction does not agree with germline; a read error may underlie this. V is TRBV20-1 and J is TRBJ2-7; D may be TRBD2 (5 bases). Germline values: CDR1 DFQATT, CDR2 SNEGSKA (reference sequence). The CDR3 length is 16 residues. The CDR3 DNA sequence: TGCAGTCCTAGAGATGTGGGGTGGGCGGGCTCCTACGAGCAGTACTTC. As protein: CSPRDVGWAGSYEQYF.

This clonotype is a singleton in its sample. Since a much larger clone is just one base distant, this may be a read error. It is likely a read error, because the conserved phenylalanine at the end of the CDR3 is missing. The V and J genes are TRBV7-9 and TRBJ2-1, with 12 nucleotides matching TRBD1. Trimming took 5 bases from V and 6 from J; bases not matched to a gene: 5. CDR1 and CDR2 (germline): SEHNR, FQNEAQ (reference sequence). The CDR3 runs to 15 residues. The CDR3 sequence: CASSRGTGGFNEQFL. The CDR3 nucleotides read TGTGCCAGCAGCCGTGGGACAGGGGGCTTCAATGAGCAGTTCTTA.

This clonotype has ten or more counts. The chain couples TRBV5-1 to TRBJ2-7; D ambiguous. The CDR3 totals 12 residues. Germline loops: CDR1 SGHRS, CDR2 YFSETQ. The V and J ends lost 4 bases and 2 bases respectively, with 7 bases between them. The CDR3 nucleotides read TGCGCCAGCAGCGAATTGACCTACGAGCAGTACTTC. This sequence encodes CASSELTYEQYF.

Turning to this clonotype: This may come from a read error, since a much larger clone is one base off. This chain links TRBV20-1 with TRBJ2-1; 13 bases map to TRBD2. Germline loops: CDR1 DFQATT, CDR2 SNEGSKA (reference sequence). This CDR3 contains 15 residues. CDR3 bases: TGCAGTGCTAGAGGGGGACTAGCGGGAAACAAAGAGCAGTTCTTC. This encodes CSARGGLAGNKEQFF.

This CDR3 reads CARTTVRRQGTDTQYF. CDR3 nucleotide sequence: TGTGCCAGAACTACCGTTAGGAGGCAGGGGACAGATACGCAGTATTTT. The chain couples TRBV6-2 or TRBV6-3 to TRBJ2-3; a weak D match, TRBD1 (6 bases). The CDR3 loop spans 16 amino acids. The V gene lost 9 bases and the J gene lost 3 bases, with 22 bases spanning the gap. Germline assignment: CDR1 MNHEY and CDR2 SVGEGT.

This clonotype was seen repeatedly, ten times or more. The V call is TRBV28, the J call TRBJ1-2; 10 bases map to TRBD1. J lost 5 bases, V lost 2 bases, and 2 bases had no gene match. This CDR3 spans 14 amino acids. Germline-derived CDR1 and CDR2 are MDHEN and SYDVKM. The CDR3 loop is CASSLGTGVYGYTF. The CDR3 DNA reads TGTGCCAGCAGTTTAGGGACAGGGGTTTATGGCTACACCTTC.

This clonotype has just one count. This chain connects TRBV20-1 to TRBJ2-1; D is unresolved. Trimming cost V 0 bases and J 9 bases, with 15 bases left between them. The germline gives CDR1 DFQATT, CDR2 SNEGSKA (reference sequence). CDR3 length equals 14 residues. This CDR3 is CSARDRMVVSEQFF. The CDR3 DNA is TGCAGTGCTAGAGATAGGATGGTGGTTTCTGAGCAGTTCTTC.

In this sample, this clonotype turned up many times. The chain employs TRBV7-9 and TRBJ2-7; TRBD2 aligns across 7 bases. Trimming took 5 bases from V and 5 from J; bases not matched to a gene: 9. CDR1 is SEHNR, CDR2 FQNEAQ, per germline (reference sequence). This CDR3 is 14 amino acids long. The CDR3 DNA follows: TGTGCCAGCAGCCTAGGGACTACGGTGGACGAGCAGTACTTC. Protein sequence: CASSLGTTVDEQYF.

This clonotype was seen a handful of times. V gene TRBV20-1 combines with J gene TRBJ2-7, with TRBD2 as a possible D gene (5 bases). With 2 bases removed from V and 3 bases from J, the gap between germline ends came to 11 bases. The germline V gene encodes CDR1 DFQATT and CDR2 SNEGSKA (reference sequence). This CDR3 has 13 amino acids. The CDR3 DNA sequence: TGCAGTGCTAGACAACCTGCGGGCTACGAGCAGTACTTC. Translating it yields CSARQPAGYEQYF.

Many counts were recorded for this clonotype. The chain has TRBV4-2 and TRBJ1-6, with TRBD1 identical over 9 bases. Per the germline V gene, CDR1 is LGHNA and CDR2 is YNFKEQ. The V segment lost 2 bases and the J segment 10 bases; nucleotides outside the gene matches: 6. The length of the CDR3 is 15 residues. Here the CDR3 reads CASSQTRDRDSPLHF. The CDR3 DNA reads TGTGCCAGCAGCCAAACCCGGGACAGGGACTCACCCCTCCACTTT.

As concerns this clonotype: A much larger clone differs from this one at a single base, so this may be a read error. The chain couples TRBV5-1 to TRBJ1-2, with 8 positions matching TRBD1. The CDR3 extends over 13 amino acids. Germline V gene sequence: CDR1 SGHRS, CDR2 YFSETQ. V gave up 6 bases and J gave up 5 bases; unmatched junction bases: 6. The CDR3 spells CASMDREWYGYTF. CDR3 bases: TGCGCCAGCATGGACAGGGAATGGTATGGCTACACCTTC.

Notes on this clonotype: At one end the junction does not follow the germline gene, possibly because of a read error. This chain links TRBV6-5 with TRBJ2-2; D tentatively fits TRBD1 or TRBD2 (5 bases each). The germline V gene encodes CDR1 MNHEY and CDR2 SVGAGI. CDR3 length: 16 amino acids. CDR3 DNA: TGTGCCAGCAGTAAATCCGGGGCAGCGAACACCGGGGACCTGTTTTTT. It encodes CASSKSGAANTGDLFF.

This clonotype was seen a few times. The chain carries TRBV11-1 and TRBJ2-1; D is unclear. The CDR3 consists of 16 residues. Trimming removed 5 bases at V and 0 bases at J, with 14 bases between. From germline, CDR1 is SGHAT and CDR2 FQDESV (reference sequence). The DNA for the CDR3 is TGTGCCAGCAGCAAACAGCCTCCGAGCTCCTACAATGAGCAGTTCTTC. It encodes CASSKQPPSSYNEQFF.

The CDR3 reads CVSNHGTSGSHEQFF. DNA for the CDR3: TGTGTCAGTAACCACGGGACTAGCGGGAGCCATGAGCAGTTCTTC. V usage is TRBV11-3 and J usage is TRBJ2-1; 14 bases fit TRBD2. The CDR3 covers 15 residues. Per the germline V gene, CDR1 is SGHNT and CDR2 is YENEEA.